Following are 20 T cell receptor beta chains from one sample sequenced in a study of response to subunit inactivated influenza vaccine. TCRdb used MiXCR to reprocess the RT-PCR reads, holding one entry per CDR3 protein. The sample consists of fewer than 250,000 distinct CDR3 sequences, about an eighth of them appearing once. The source was CD8+ T cells sorted from PBMCs, collected 5 days after vaccination. The receptors were sampled from a man aged 45 to 65 who received an inactivated influenza vaccine.

This clonotype was seen a handful of times. The chain links TRBV4-3 to TRBJ2-1; D is uncertain. Germline values: CDR1 LGHNA, CDR2 YSLEER. Trimming took off 0 bases at V and 0 bases at J, with 12 bases between the two ends. This CDR3 region has 17 residues. This CDR3 reads CASSQDGVDPSYNEQFF. As DNA, the CDR3 is TGCGCCAGCAGCCAAGATGGGGTAGACCCCTCCTACAATGAGCAGTTCTTC.

This clonotype was detected only a few times. This chain links TRBV7-6 with TRBJ2-5; 9 nucleotides agree with TRBD2. Germline V gene lookup returns CDR1 SGHVS and CDR2 FNYEAQ. After removal of 2 bases from V and 4 bases from J, the junction contained 8 bases not matched to a gene. This CDR3 contains 16 residues. Here the CDR3 DNA reads TGTGCCAGCAGCTTAACTCCGTCGACTAGCGGAGAGACCCAGTACTTC. Protein sequence: CASSLTPSTSGETQYF.

This chain uses TRBV29-1 with TRBJ2-5; 9 nucleotides match TRBD1. CDR1 and CDR2 from the germline V gene are SQVTM and ANQGSEA. The CDR3 runs 13 residues. V lost 4 bases and J lost 4; bases outside the gene matches: 4. CDR3 in amino acids: CSVVETGGETQYF. CDR3 sequence (DNA): TGCAGCGTTGTAGAGACAGGGGGAGAGACCCAGTACTTC.

There are a few counts of this clonotype. The gene calls are TRBV12-3 or TRBV12-4 and TRBJ2-2; a weak D match, TRBD1 (6 bases). The germline V and J ends were trimmed by 6 bases and 6 bases, with 8 bases remaining between them. The CDR3 totals 12 residues. CDR3 sequence reads: CASRPGAGELFF. The CDR3 nucleotides read TGTGCCAGCAGGCCAGGGGCCGGGGAGCTGTTTTTT.

This clonotype was seen repeatedly, ten times or more. This rearrangement joins TRBV7-9 to TRBJ2-1; the match to TRBD2 covers 7 bases. With V trimmed by 5 bases and J by 0 bases, 4 bases remained unmatched. Germline assignment: CDR1 SEHNR and CDR2 FQNEAQ (reference sequence). The CDR3 contains 15 residues. CDR3 coding DNA: TGTGCCAGCAGCCCGGGACTAAGCTCCTACAATGAGCAGTTCTTC. It yields the protein CASSPGLSSYNEQFF.

The rearrangement joins TRBV12-3 or TRBV12-4 to TRBJ2-1; 14 bases match TRBD2. The CDR3 has 16 amino acids. The ends lost 6 bases at V and 13 bases at J; junction bases unmatched: 14. In nucleotides, the CDR3 is TGTGCCAGCAGCCGACTAGCGGGAGGGCACCTGTTGGCCCAGTTCTTC. Translated, it gives CASSRLAGGHLLAQFF.

This clonotype was recorded a few times. The CDR3 bases are TGTGCCAGCAGCCCTCATCGGGGTTACCAAGAGACCCAGTACTTC. Translation gives CASSPHRGYQETQYF. V and J are TRBV28 and TRBJ2-5, with D perhaps TRBD2 (5 bases). The CDR3 totals 15 residues. CDR1 is MDHEN and CDR2 is SYDVKM in the germline V gene. The V end was cut by 6 bases, the J end by 0 bases, with 14 bases between.

As regards this clonotype: A much larger clone is a single base away; this may be a read error. The chain couples TRBV6-6 to TRBJ1-1; no definite D call. This CDR3 comprises 13 residues. Germline assignment: CDR1 MNHNY and CDR2 SVGAGI (reference sequence). V was clipped by 6 bases and J by 3 bases, with 11 bases between them. CDR3 sequence (DNA): TGTGCCAGCAGCCCCGCACGGTACACTGAAGCTTTCTTT. This sequence encodes CASSPARYTEAFF.

The chain is built from TRBV4-2 and TRBJ2-7, with D possibly TRBD2 on 5 matching bases. CDR3 length: 14 amino acids. Trimming cost V 1 base and J 3 bases, with 10 bases left between them. Looked up from germline, CDR1 is LGHNA and CDR2 is YNFKEQ. CDR3 in DNA: TGTGCCAGCAGCCAAGCCGGGAAGGACTACGAGCAGTACTTC. Protein: CASSQAGKDYEQYF.

The genes are TRBV9 and TRBJ1-2; the D gene is possibly TRBD1 (5 bases). Germline V lookup: CDR1 SGDLS, CDR2 YYNGEE. Trimming took off 0 bases at V and 4 bases at J, with 10 bases between the two ends. This CDR3 has 14 residues. The CDR3 sequence is CASSVADNSYGYTF. For the CDR3, the DNA is TGTGCCAGCAGCGTAGCGGACAACAGCTATGGCTACACCTTC.

This clonotype was observed many times. V is TRBV28 and J is TRBJ2-2; a possible D gene is TRBD1 (6 bases). CDR1 and CDR2 from the germline V gene are MDHEN and SYDVKM. Trimming cost V 7 bases and J 0 bases, with 27 bases left between them. The length of the CDR3 is 20 residues. CDR3 in amino acids: CASTLSGTTDATTNTGELFF. CDR3 coding DNA: TGTGCCAGCACCTTATCCGGGACAACGGACGCCACAACGAACACCGGGGAGCTGTTTTTT. The whole variable domain, filled in from reference TRBV28 and TRBJ2-2, reads DVKVTQSSRYLVKRTGEKVFLECVQDMDHENMFWYRQDPGLGLRLIYFSYDVKMKEKGDIPEGYSVSREKKERFSLILESASTNQTSMYLCASTLSGTTDATTNTGELFFGEGSRLTVL.

The chain carries TRBV4-2 and TRBJ2-7; weak D call: TRBD2 (6 bases). Deletions cut 4 bases from V and 0 bases from J, with 16 bases between. This CDR3 contains 16 residues. The V gene's germline CDR1 is LGHNA and CDR2 YNFKEQ. CDR3 DNA sequence: TGTGCCAGCAGCCCGCTCGCGGGCGGGAACTCCTACGAGCAGTACTTC. It codes for CASSPLAGGNSYEQYF.

There are many counts of this clonotype. The chain couples TRBV6-2 or TRBV6-3 to TRBJ2-1, with 8 positions matching TRBD1. CDR3 length: 11 amino acids. Trimming removed 5 bases from V and 9 bases from J; junction bases left unmatched: 0. The germline CDR1 and CDR2 sequences are MNHEY and SVGEGT. The DNA of the CDR3 is TGTGCCAGCAGTCAGGGGGCTGAGCAGTTCTTC. Its translation: CASSQGAEQFF.

This clonotype has ten or more counts. The V gene is TRBV29-1, the J gene TRBJ2-1; possible D gene TRBD2, 5 bases. Germline V lookup: CDR1 SQVTM, CDR2 ANQGSEA. Between the trimmed V and J ends, which lost 5 bases and 1 base, there was a span of 15 bases. The CDR3 is made up of 15 amino acids. CDR3 loop: CSVPSFLSSYNEQFF. CDR3 nucleotides: TGCAGCGTTCCTAGCTTTTTGTCGTCCTACAATGAGCAGTTCTTC.

The V and J genes are TRBV15 and TRBJ2-1; TRBD1 aligns across 8 bases. Germline V gene lookup returns CDR1 LNHNV and CDR2 YYDKDF (reference sequence). This CDR3 comprises 18 residues. Trimming at V came to 2 bases and at J to 8 bases, leaving 17 bases not matched to a gene. CDR3 DNA sequence: TGTGCCACCAGCAGAACACGCTGGACAGGGAGGATGAAGGATGAGCAGTTCTTC. Translated, it gives CATSRTRWTGRMKDEQFF.

V gene TRBV20-1 combines with J gene TRBJ2-2; D unresolved. This CDR3 has 16 amino acids. Trimming removed 6 bases at V and 4 bases at J, with 21 bases between. Germline CDR1 and CDR2: DFQATT and SNEGSKA (reference sequence). CDR3 DNA: TGCAGTGCCGACGGATCGTACGGTTCAATCACCGGGGAGCTGTTTTTT. Its translation is CSADGSYGSITGELFF.

The chain has TRBV6-2 or TRBV6-3 and TRBJ1-1; tentatively, D is TRBD1 (5 bases). Germline V gene lookup returns CDR1 MNHEY and CDR2 SVGEGT. The ends were cut back, 6 bases at V and 6 bases at J, with 20 bases in the middle. This CDR3 has 15 residues. The CDR3 here is CASRSFRGLEAEAFF. CDR3 DNA sequence: TGTGCCAGCAGATCTTTCCGGGGCTTAGAGGCTGAAGCTTTCTTT.

The chain recombines TRBV30 with TRBJ2-5; 9 bases match TRBD2. Unmatched junction bases numbered 4, after V lost 3 bases and J lost 2 bases. CDR1 GTSNPN and CDR2 SVGIG come from the germline V gene (reference sequence). The CDR3 is 14 residues long. The chain's CDR3 is CAWSSGGPQETQYF. Written as DNA, the CDR3 is TGTGCCTGGAGCAGCGGGGGGCCACAAGAGACCCAGTACTTC.

The chain employs TRBV11-2 and TRBJ2-7; D is possibly TRBD2 (6 bases). V lost 7 bases and J 6 bases, leaving 16 bases between the germline ends. Germline V gives CDR1 SGHAT, CDR2 FQNNGV. The length of the CDR3 is 13 residues. CDR3 coding DNA: TGTGCCAGCAACCTCGGAGGGGCGGGCGAGCAGTACTTC. Translation gives CASNLGGAGEQYF.

This clonotype turned up a few times. The rearrangement joins TRBV6-5 to TRBJ2-2; perhaps TRBD1 as D (6 bases). The V and J ends lost 0 bases and 5 bases respectively, with 10 bases between them. Per the germline V gene, CDR1 is MNHEY and CDR2 is SVGAGI. This CDR3 has 15 amino acids. CDR3 bases: TGTGCCAGCAGTTACTCGACAGGCGGAACCGGGGAGCTGTTTTTT. This sequence encodes CASSYSTGGTGELFF.